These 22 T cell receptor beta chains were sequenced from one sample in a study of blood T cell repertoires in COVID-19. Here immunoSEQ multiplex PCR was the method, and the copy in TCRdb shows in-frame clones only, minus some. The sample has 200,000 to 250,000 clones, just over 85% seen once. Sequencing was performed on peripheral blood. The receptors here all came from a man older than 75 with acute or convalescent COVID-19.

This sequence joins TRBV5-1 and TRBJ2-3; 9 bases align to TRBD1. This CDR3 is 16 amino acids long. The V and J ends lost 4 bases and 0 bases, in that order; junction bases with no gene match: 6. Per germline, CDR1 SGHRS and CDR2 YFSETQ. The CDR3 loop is CASSRWTGASTDTQYF. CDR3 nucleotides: TGCGCCAGCAGCCGATGGACAGGGGCGAGCACAGATACGCAGTATTTT.

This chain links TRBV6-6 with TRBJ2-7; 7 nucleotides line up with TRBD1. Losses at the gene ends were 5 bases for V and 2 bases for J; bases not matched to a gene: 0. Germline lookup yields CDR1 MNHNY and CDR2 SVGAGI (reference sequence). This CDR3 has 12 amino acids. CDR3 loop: CASSGQAYEQYF. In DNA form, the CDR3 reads TGTGCCAGCAGTGGACAGGCCTACGAGCAGTACTTC.

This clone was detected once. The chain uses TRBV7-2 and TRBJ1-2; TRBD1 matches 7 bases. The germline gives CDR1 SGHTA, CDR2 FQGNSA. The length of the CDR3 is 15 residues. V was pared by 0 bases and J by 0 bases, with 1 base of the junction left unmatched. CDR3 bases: TGTGCCAGCAGCTTAGCAGGACAGGCTAACTATGGCTACACCTTC. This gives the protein CASSLAGQANYGYTF.

CDR3 loop: CASSVSGQGAGGYTF. The CDR3 DNA reads as TGTGCCAGCAGCGTATCCGGACAGGGGGCCGGGGGCTACACCTTC. The V and J genes are TRBV9 and TRBJ1-2; 11 nucleotides line up with TRBD1. The CDR3 is 15 residues long. The V and J ends lost 1 base and 8 bases, in that order; junction bases with no gene match: 7. Germline V gives CDR1 SGDLS, CDR2 YYNGEE.

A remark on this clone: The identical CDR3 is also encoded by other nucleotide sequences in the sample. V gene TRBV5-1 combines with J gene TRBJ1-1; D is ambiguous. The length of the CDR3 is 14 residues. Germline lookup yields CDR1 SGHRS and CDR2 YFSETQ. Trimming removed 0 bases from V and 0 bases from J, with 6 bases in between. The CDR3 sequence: CASSLAQMNTEAFF. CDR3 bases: TGCGCCAGCAGCTTGGCACAAATGAACACTGAAGCTTTCTTT. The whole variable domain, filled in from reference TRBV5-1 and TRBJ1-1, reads KAGVTQTPRYLIKTRGQQVTLSCSPISGHRSVSWYQQTPGQGLQFLFEYFSETQRNKGNFPGRFSGRQFSNSRSEMNVSTLELGDSALYLCASSLAQMNTEAFFGQGTRLTVV.

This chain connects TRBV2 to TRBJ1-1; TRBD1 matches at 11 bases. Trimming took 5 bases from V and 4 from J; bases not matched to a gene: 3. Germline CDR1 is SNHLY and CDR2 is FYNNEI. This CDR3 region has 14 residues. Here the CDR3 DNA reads TGTGCCAGCAGTCCCGGGACAGGGGGCACTGAAGCTTTCTTT. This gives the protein CASSPGTGGTEAFF.

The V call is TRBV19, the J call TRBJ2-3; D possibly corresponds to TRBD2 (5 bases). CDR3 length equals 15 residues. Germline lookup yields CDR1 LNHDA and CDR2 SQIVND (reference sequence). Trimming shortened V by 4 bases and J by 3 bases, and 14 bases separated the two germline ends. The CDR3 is CASSTTSRVTDTQYF. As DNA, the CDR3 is TGTGCCAGTAGTACGACTTCGCGGGTAACAGATACGCAGTATTTT. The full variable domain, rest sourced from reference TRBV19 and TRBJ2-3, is DGGITQSPKYLFRKEGQNVTLSCEQNLNHDAMYWYRQDPGQGLRLIYYSQIVNDFQKGDIAEGYSVSREKKESFPLTVTSAQKNPTAFYLCASSTTSRVTDTQYFGPGTRLTVL.

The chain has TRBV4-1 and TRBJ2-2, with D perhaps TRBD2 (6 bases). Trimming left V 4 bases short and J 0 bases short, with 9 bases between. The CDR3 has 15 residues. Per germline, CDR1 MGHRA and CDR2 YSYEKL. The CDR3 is CASSRTGANTGELFF. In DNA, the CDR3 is TGCGCCAGCAGCCGAACGGGGGCGAACACCGGGGAGCTGTTTTTT.

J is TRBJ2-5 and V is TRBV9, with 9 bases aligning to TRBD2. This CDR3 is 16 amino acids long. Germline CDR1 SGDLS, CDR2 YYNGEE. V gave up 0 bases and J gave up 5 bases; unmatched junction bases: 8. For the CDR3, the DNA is TGTGCCAGCAGCGTAGGCATTAGCGGGAGTGTCGAGACCCAGTACTTC. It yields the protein CASSVGISGSVETQYF.

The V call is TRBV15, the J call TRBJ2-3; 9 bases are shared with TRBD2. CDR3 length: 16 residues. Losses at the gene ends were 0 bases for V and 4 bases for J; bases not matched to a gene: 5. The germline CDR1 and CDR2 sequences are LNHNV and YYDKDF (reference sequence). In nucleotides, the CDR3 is TGTGCCACCAGCAGAGATAGCGGCGGGAGGGCAGATACGCAGTATTTT. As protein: CATSRDSGGRADTQYF.

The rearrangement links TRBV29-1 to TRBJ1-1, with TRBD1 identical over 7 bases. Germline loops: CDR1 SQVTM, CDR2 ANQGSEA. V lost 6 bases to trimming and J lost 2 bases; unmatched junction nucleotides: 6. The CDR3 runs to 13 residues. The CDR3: CSVDRFINTEAFF. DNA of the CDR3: TGCAGCGTGGACAGGTTTATTAACACTGAAGCTTTCTTT.

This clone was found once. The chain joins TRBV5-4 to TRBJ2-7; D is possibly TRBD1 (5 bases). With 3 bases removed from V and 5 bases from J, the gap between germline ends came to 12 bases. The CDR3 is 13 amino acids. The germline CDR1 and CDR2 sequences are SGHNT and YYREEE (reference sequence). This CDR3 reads CASSSKMTDEQYF. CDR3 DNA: TGTGCCAGCAGCTCAAAGATGACAGACGAGCAGTACTTC.

The CDR3 loop is CASSQVQGDYGYTF. The CDR3 DNA reads as TGCGCCAGCAGCCAAGTACAGGGGGACTATGGCTACACCTTC. The chain is built from TRBV4-3 and TRBJ1-2; 8 bases fit TRBD1. The CDR3 totals 14 residues. J was trimmed by 3 bases and V by 1 base; bases with no gene match: 1. Germline CDR1 is LGHNA and CDR2 is YSLEER.

CDR3 DNA sequence: TGCGCCAGCAGCCAAGGCCGCGGAACAGATACGCAGTATTTT. The encoded protein is CASSQGRGTDTQYF. V usage is TRBV4-3 and J usage is TRBJ2-3; D is unresolved. The CDR3 spans 14 residues. CDR1 is LGHNA, CDR2 YSLEER, per germline. V lost 1 base, J lost 3 bases, and 8 bases lay in between.

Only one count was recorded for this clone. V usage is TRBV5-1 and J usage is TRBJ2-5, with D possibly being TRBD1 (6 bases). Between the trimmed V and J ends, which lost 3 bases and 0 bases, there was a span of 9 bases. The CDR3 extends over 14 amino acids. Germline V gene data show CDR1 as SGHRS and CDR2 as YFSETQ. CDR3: CASSSNRDQETQYF. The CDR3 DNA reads TGCGCCAGCAGCTCCAACAGGGACCAAGAGACCCAGTACTTC.

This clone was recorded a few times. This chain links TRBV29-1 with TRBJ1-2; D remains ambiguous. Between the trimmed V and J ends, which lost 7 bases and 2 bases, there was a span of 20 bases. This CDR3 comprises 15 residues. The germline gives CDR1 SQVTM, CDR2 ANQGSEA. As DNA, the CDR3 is TGCAGCGCCGGCGGAGGGCACATGCTAAACTATGGCTACACCTTC. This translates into CSAGGGHMLNYGYTF.

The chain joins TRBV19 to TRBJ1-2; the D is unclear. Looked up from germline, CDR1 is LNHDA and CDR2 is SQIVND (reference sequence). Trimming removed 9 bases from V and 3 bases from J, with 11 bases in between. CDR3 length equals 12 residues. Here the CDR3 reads CASNRVDYGYTF. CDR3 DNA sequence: TGTGCCAGCAACAGAGTCGACTATGGCTACACCTTC.

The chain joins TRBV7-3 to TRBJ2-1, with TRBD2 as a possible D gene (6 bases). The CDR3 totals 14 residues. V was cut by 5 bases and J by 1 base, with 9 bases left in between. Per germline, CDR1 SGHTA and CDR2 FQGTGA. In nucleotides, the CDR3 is TGTGCCAGCAGCCCTAGCGAATCCTACAATGAGCAGTTCTTC. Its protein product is CASSPSESYNEQFF.

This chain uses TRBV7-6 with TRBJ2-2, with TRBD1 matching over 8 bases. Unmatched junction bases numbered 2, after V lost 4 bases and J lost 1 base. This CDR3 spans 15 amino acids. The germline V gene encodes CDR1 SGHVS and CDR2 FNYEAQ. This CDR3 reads CASSSGQVNTGELFF. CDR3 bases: TGTGCCAGCAGCTCGGGACAGGTGAACACCGGGGAGCTGTTTTTT. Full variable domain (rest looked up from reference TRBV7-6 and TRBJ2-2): GAGVSQSPRYKVTKRGQDVALRCDPISGHVSLYWYRQALGQGPEFLTYFNYEAQQDKSGLPNDRFSAERPEGSISTLTIQRTEQRDSAMYRCASSSGQVNTGELFFGEGSRLTVL.

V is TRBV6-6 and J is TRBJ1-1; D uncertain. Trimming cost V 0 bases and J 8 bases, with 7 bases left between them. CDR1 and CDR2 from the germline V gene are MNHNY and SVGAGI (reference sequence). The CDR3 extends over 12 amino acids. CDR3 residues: CASSYSGREAFF. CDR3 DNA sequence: TGTGCCAGCAGTTACTCGGGCAGAGAAGCTTTCTTT.

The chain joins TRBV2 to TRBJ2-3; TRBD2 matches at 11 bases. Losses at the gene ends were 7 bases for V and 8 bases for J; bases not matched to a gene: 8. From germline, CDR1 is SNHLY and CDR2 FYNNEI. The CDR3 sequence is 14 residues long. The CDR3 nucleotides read TGTGCCAGCACTGAGTGGCTAGCGGGGGGTACGCAGTATTTT. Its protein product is CASTEWLAGGTQYF.

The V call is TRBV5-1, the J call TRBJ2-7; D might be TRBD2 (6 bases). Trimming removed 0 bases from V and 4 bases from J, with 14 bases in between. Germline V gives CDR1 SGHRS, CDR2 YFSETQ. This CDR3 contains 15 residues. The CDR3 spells CASSLAGGTIYEQYF. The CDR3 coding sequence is TGCGCCAGCAGCTTGGCAGGCGGGACCATTTACGAGCAGTACTTC.